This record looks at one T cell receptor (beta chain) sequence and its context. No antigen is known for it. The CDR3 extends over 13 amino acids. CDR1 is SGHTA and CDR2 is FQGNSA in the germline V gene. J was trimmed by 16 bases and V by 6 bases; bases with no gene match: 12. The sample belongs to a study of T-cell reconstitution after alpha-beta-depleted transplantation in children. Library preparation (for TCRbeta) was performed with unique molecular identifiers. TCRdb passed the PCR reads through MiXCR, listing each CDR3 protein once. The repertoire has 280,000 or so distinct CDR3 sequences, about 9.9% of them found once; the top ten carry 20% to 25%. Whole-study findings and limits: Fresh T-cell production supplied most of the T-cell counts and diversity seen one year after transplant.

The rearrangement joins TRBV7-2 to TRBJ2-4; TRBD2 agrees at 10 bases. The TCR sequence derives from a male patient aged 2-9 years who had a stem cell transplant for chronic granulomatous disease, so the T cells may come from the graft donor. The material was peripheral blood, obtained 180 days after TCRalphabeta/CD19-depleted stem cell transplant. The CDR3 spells CASRSPGSGGLYF. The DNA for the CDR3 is TGTGCCAGCAGGTCACCCGGTAGCGGGGGGTTATACTTC.